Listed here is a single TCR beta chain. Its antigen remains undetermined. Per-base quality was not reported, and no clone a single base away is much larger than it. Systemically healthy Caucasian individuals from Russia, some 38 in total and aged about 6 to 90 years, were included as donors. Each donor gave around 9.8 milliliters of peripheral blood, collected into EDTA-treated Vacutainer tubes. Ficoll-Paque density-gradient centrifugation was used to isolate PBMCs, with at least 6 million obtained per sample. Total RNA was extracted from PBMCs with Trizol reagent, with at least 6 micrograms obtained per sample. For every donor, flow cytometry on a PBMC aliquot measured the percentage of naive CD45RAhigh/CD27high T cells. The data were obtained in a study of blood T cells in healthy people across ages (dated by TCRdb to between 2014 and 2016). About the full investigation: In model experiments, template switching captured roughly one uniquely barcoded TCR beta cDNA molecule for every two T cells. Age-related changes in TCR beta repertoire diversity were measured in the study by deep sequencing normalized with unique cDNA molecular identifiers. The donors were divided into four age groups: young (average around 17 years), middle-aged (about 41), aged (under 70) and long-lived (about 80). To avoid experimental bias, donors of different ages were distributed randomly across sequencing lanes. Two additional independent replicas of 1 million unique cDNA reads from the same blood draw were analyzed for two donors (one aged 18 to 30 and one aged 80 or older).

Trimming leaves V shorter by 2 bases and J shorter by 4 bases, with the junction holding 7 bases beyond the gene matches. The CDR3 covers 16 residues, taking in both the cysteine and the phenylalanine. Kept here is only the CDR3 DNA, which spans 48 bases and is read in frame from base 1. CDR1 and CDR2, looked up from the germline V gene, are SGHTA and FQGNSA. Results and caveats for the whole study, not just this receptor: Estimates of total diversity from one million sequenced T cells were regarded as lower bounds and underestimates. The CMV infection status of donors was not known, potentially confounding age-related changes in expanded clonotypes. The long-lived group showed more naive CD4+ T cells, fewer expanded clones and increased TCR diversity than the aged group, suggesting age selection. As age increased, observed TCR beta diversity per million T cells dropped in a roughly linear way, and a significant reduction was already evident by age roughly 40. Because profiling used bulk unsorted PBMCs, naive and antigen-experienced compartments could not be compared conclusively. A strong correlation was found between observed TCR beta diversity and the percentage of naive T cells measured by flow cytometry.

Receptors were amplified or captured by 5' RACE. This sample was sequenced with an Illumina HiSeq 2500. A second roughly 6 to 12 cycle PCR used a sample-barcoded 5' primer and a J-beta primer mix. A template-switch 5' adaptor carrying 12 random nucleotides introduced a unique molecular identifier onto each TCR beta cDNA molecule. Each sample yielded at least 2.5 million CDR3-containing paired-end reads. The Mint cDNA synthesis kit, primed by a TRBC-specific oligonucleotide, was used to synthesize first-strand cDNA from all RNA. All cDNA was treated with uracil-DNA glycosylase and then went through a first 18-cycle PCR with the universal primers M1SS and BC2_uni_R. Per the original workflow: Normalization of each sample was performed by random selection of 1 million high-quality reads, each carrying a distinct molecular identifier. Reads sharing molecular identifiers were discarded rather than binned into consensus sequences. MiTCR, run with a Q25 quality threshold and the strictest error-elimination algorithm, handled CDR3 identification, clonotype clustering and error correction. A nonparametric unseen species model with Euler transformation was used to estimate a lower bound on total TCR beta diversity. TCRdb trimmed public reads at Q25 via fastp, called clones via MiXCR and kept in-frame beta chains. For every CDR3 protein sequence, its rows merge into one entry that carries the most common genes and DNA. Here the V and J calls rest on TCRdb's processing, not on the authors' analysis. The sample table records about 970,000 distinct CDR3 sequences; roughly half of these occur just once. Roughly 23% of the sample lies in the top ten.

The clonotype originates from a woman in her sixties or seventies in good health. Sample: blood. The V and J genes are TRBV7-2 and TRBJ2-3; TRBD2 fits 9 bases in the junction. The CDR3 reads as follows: CASSLKWREGADTQYF. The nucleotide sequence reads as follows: TGTGCCAGCAGCTTAAAGTGGCGGGAGGGGGCAGATACGCAGTATTTT.